The present T cell receptor (beta chain) was sequenced within a study of shared clonotypes between healthy human individuals. Positively selected for CCR7, the CD45RO-negative cells used as naive CD8 cells excluded terminally differentiated effector memory CD45RA+ cells. Method: immunoSEQ multiplex PCR; TCRdb's copy keeps in-frame clones and lacks some. The data show about 680,000 clones, 92% seen once. This sequence was found in a man aged 25-45 years in good health. What was sequenced was naive CD8+ T cells sorted from blood.

Here the CDR3 reads CASSPTDATDTQYF. DNA for the CDR3: TGTGCCAGCAGCCCCACGGACGCTACAGATACGCAGTATTTT. The chain couples TRBV7-9 to TRBJ2-3; D not resolved. The V and J ends lost 5 bases and 3 bases respectively, with 12 bases between them. In germline, CDR1 is SEHNR, CDR2 FQNEAQ (reference sequence). CDR3 size: 14 residues.